The rows below give T cell receptor beta chains drawn from one sample of a study of identical twins. MiXCR, run by TCRdb on the 5' RACE reads, gives a single entry per CDR3 protein. The profile shows hundreds of thousands of distinct CDR3 sequences, around 6% of them singletons. Sequencing input: naive T cells sorted from blood. The source of these receptors is a man younger than 30 in good health. The CDR3 runs from the conserved cysteine through the conserved F or W. A D gene is named only where the DNA matches it firmly. Clone size is not always given. Where it is, it says once, few, many or a class for expanded clones.

>NA|TRBJ2-3|many|TRBV6-5
TGTGCCAGCAGGCCGAATACTGATACGCAGTATTTT
CASRPNTDTQYF
>TRBD2|TRBJ2-1|NA|TRBV12-3/TRBV12-4
TGTGCCAGCAGTGTCAGACTAGCGGGAGGGTTAGACAATGAGCAGTTCTTC
CASSVRLAGGLDNEQFF
>NA|TRBJ2-7|few|TRBV14
TGTGCCAGCAGCCAAGAACCGTACGAGCAGTACTTC
CASSQEPYEQYF
>NA|TRBJ1-1|few|TRBV29-1
TGCAGCTCCTGGGGGGCCAATCCCAACACTGAAGCTTTCTTT
CSSWGANPNTEAFF
>NA|TRBJ1-6|NA|TRBV5-4
TGTGCCAGCAGCTTGGTAGGGAGCGATAATTCACCCCTCCACTTT
CASSLVGSDNSPLHF
>NA|TRBJ2-7|many|TRBV4-3
TGCGCCAGCAGCCTACTGACGAGCTCCTACGAGCAGTACTTC
CASSLLTSSYEQYF
>TRBD1|TRBJ1-4|NA|TRBV2
TGTGCCAGCAGGCGCGGGACAGCAAATGAAAAACTGTTTTTT
CASRRGTANEKLFF
>TRBD1|TRBJ2-3|NA|TRBV6-5
TGTGCCAGCAGCTATCGCAAGGGACAGGGTTTAACAGATACGCAGTATTTT
CASSYRKGQGLTDTQYF
>NA|TRBJ2-1|few|TRBV20-1
TGCAGTGCTAGAGAGGGCAGGGAGAATGAGCAGTTCTTC
CSAREGRENEQFF
>NA|TRBJ2-7|few|TRBV7-2
TGTGCCAGTTTGACAACACCGGGACCCAGCTACGAGCAGTACTTC
CASLTTPGPSYEQYF
>NA|TRBJ1-2|few|TRBV6-1
TGTGCCAGCAGTGAAACCACGGATTCGGACTATGGCTACACCTTC
CASSETTDSDYGYTF
>NA|TRBJ1-1|few|TRBV5-1
TGCGCCAGCAGCTTGGAGGTAGGGGCGGCTGAAGCTTTCTTT
CASSLEVGAAEAFF
>TRBD1|TRBJ2-7|many|TRBV15
TGTGCCACCAGCGGAGAACAGGGGCAGAACTACGAGCAGTACTTC
CATSGEQGQNYEQYF
>NA|TRBJ1-1|NA|TRBV19
TGTGCCAGTAGTGGCCGGGCTAGAAACACTGAAGCTTTCTTT
CASSGRARNTEAFF
>NA|TRBJ1-1|few|TRBV19
TGTGCCAGCGGTAGGGACACTGAAGCTTTCTTT
CASGRDTEAFF
>NA|TRBJ2-1|NA|TRBV7-2
TGTGCCAGCAGCCCACTCAGGTCAAATGAGCAGTTCTTC
CASSPLRSNEQFF
>NA|TRBJ1-4|many|TRBV20-1
TGCAGTTTCCGGAGCAGGGAAGATGAAAAACTGTTTTTT
CSFRSREDEKLFF
>NA|TRBJ2-3|many|TRBV12-3/TRBV12-4
TGTGCCAGCAGTTTAGTGCTGGGGCCCGGCACAGATACGCAGTATTTT
CASSLVLGPGTDTQYF
>NA|TRBJ2-1|NA|TRBV7-8
TGTGCCAGCAGCCCCGCGTTAGGCAGGCCCCAAAGATACAATGAGCAGTTCTTC
CASSPALGRPQRYNEQFF
>TRBD2|TRBJ2-1|many|TRBV6-4
TGTGCCAGCAGTGAGCTAGCGGAACCCTACAATGAGCAGTTCTTC
CASSELAEPYNEQFF
>TRBD2|TRBJ2-1|many|TRBV10-3
TGTGCCATCATGGGTCTCGGGGGTTCTAGCGGCTACAATGAGCAGTTCTTC
CAIMGLGGSSGYNEQFF
>TRBD1|TRBJ1-1|many|TRBV27
TGTGCCAGCAGTCCCCGGACAGGGGGGAACACTGAAGCTTTCTTT
CASSPRTGGNTEAFF
>NA|TRBJ1-1|NA|TRBV14
TGTGCCAGCAGCCAAGATAATGGGGTTACTGAAGCTTTCTTT
CASSQDNGVTEAFF
>TRBD2|TRBJ2-3|many|TRBV4-1
TGCGCCAGCAGTCCACGGGCGGGAGGACCAGATACGCAGTATTTT
CASSPRAGGPDTQYF